The 2 T cell receptor beta chains given below trace back to one sample, sequenced in a study of metastatic and nonmetastatic thyroid tumors. No patient had received any treatment before thyroid surgery. TCRdb re-called clones via MiXCR from the PCR reads. The profile covers around 46,000 clones, with approximately 20% appearing a single time and 3.5% to 4% taken by the ten largest. Sample: blood. The source of these receptors is a male donor with papillary thyroid cancer or a benign thyroid nodule (not recorded which). Some clones in this sample may be carry-over from other donors' samples.

In this sample, this clone turned up many times. V gene TRBV7-8 combines with J gene TRBJ2-1, with D maybe TRBD2 (6 bases). This CDR3 spans 15 amino acids. The V and J ends lost 5 bases and 3 bases respectively, with 14 bases between them. Germline V CDR1 and CDR2: SGHVS, FQNEAQ. The CDR3 loop is CASSPPGGNYNEQFF. DNA of the CDR3: TGTGCCAGCAGCCCGCCTGGCGGGAACTACAATGAGCAGTTCTTC.

This clone was seen ten or more times. The rearrangement joins TRBV6-2 or TRBV6-3 to TRBJ2-7; D possibly matches TRBD1 or TRBD2 (6 bases each). The CDR3 has 14 amino acids. Germline CDR1 is MNHEY and CDR2 is SVGEGT. Trimming took off 0 bases at V and 7 bases at J, with 13 bases between the two ends. Written as DNA, the CDR3 is TGTGCCAGCAGTTACTCGAGGGGGGCAGGGGAGCAGTACTTC. This encodes CASSYSRGAGEQYF.